This T cell receptor (beta chain) was observed in a study of T cell changes during pregnancy in multiple sclerosis. The data were produced by immunoSEQ multiplex PCR, yet TCRdb's version contains in-frame clones alone and is incomplete. The table has some 48,000 clones, approximately 96% seen once. The germline V gene has CDR1 WSHSY and CDR2 SAAADI. CDR3 size: 16 residues. The germline V and J ends were trimmed by 4 bases and 7 bases, with 20 bases remaining between them. This chain joins TRBV10-2 and TRBJ2-1, with a weak D call TRBD2 (5 bases). Sequencing used peripheral blood, obtained in the second trimester of pregnancy. The clonotype comes from a female donor with multiple sclerosis, enrolled in a pregnancy study. The CDR3 loop reads CASSGGRAGPFNEQFF. CDR3 in DNA: TGCGCCAGCAGTGGTGGTAGGGCGGGCCCCTTTAATGAGCAGTTCTTC.